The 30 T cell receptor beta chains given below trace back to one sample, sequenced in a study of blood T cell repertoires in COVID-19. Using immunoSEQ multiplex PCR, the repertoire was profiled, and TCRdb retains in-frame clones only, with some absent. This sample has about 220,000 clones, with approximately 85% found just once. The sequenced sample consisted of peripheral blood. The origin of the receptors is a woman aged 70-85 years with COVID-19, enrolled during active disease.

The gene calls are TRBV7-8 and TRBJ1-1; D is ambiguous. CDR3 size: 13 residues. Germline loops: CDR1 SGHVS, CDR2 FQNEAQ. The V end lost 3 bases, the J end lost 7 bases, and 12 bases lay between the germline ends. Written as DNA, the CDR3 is TGTGCCAGCAGCTTCGATCTCCGAGATGAAGCTTTCTTT. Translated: CASSFDLRDEAFF.

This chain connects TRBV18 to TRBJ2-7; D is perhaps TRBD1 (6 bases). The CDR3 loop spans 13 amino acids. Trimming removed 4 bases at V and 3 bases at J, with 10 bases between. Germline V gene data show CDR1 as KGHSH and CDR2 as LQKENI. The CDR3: CASSRTDHYEQYF. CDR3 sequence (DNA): TGTGCCAGCTCACGGACAGATCACTACGAGCAGTACTTC.

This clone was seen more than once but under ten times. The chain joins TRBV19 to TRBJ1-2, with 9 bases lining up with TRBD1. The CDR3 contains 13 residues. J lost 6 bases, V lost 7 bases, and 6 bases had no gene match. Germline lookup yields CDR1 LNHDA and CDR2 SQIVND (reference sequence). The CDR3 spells CASTPGQGNGYTF. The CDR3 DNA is TGTGCCAGTACCCCGGGACAGGGAAATGGCTACACCTTC.

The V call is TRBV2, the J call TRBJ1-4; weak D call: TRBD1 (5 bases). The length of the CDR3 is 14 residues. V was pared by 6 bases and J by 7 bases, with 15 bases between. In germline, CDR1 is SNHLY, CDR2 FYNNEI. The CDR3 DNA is TGTGCCAGCAGGGGGGGAGAGGGAGGTGAAAAACTGTTTTTT. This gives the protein CASRGGEGGEKLFF.

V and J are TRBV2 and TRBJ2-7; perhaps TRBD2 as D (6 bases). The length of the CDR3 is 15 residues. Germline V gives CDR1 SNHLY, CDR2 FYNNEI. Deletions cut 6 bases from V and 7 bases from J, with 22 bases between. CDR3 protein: CASSQSGSYNGEQYF. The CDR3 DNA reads TGTGCCAGCAGCCAAAGCGGGTCCTACAATGGGGAGCAGTACTTC.

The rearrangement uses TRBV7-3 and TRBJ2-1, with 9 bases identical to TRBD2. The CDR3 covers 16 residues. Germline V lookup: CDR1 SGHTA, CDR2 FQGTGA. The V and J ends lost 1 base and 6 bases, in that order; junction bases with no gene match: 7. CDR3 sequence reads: CASSLKGGGALNEQFF. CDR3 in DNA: TGTGCCAGCAGCTTAAAAGGCGGGGGGGCCCTCAATGAGCAGTTCTTC.

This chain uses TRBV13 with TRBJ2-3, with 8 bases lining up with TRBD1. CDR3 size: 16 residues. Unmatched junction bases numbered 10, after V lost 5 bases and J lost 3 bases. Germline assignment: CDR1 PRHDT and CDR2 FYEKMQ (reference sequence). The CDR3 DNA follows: TGTGCCAGCAGCACCGGCCGACAGGGGACGACAGATACGCAGTATTTT. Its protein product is CASSTGRQGTTDTQYF.

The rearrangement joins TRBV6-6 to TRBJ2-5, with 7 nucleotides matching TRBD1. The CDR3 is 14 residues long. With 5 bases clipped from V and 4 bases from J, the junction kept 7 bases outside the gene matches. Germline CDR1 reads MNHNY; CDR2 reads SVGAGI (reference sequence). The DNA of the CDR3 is TGTGCCAGCAGTGCGACAGGGATCTTAGAGACCCAGTACTTC. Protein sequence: CASSATGILETQYF.

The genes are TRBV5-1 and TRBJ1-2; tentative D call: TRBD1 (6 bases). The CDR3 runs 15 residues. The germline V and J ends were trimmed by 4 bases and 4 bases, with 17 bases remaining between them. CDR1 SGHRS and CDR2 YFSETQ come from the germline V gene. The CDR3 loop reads CASSLYPGVGYGYTF. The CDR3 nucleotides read TGCGCCAGCAGCCTTTATCCAGGGGTCGGCTATGGCTACACCTTC.

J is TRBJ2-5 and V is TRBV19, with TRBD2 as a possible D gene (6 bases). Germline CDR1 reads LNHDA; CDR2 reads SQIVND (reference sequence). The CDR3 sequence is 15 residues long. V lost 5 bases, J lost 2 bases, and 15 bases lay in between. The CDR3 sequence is CASSQEGAYQETQYF. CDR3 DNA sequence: TGTGCCAGTAGTCAGGAGGGCGCGTATCAAGAGACCCAGTACTTC.

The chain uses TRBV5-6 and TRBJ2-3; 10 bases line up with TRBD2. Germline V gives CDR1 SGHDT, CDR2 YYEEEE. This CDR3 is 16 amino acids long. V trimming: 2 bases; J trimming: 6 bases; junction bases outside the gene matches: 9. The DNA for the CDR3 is TGTGCCAGCAGCTTTTCACTAGCGGGAATGGCGGATACGCAGTATTTT. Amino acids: CASSFSLAGMADTQYF.

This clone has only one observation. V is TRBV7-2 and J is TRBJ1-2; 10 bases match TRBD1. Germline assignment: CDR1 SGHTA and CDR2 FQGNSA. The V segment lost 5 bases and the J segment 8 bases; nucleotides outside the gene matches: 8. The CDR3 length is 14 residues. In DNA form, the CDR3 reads TGTGCCAGCAGCCCTTGGACAGGGGGGCGGGGCTACACCTTC. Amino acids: CASSPWTGGRGYTF.

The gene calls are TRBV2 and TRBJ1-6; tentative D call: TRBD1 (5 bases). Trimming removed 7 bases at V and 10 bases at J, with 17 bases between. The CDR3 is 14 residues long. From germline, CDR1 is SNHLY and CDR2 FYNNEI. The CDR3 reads CASNDLTALSPLHF. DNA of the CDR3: TGTGCCAGCAATGATTTGACAGCTTTATCACCCCTCCACTTT. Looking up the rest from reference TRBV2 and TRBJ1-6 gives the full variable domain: EPEVTQTPSHQVTQMGQEVILRCVPISNHLYFYWYRQILGQKVEFLVSFYNNEISEKSEIFDDQFSVERPDGSNFTLKIRSTKLEDSAMYFCASNDLTALSPLHFGNGTRLTVT.

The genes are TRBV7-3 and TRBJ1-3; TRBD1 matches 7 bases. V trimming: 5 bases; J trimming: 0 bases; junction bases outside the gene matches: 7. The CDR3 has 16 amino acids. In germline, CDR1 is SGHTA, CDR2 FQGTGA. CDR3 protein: CASSLGQASSGNTIYF. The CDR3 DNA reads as TGTGCCAGCAGCCTCGGACAGGCTAGCTCTGGAAACACCATATATTTT.

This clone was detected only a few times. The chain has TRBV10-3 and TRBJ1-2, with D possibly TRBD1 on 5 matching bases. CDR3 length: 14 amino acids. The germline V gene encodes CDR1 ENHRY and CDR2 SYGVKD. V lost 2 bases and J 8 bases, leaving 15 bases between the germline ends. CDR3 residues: CAISEAGLARGYTF. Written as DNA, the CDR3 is TGTGCCATCAGTGAGGCAGGGCTGGCTCGAGGCTACACCTTC.

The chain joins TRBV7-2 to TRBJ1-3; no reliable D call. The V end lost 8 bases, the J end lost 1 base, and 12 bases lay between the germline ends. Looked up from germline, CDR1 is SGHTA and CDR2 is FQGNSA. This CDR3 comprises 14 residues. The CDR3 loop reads CASRPVRSGNTIYF. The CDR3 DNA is TGTGCCAGCCGCCCTGTCAGATCTGGAAACACCATATATTTT. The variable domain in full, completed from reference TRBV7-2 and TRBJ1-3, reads GAGVSQSPSNKVTEKGKDVELRCDPISGHTALYWYRQSLGQGLEFLIYFQGNSAPDKSGLPSDRFSAERTGGSVSTLTIQRTQQEDSAVYLCASRPVRSGNTIYFGEGSWLTVV.

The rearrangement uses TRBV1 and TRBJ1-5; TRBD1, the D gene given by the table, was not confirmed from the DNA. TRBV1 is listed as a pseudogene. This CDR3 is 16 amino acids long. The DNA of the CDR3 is TGCACCAGCAGCCAAGAAGGGACAGGGGGCAATCAGCCCCAGCATTTT. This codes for CTSSQEGTGGNQPQHF.

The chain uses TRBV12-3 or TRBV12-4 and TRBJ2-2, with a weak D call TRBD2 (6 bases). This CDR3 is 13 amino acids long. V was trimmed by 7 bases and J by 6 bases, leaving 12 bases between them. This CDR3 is CASKNGSPGELFF. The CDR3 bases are TGTGCCAGCAAGAACGGGAGTCCCGGGGAGCTGTTTTTT.

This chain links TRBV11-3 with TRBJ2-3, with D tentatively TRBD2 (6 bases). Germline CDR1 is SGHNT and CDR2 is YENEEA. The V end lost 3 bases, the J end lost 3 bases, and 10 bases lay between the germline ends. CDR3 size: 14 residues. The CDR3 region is CASSFRLETDTQYF. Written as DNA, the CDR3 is TGTGCCAGCAGCTTCCGACTAGAGACAGATACGCAGTATTTT.

As DNA, the CDR3 is TGTGCCAGCAGCCACCGGGACAGGCAGACTGAAGCTTTCTTT. It codes for CASSHRDRQTEAFF. The chain links TRBV3-1 (or the pseudogene TRBV3-2) to TRBJ1-1; 8 positions agree with TRBD1. Unmatched junction bases numbered 5, after V lost 3 bases and J lost 5 bases. The CDR3 consists of 14 residues. The germline CDR1 and CDR2 sequences are LGHDT and YNNKEL (reference sequence).

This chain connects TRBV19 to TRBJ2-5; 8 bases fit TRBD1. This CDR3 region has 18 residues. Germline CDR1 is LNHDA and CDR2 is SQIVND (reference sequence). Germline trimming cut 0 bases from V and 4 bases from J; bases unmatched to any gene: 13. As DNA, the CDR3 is TGTGCCAGTAGTATAGATGGACCCGGACAGGGAGGAATAGAGACCCAGTACTTC. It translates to CASSIDGPGQGGIETQYF.

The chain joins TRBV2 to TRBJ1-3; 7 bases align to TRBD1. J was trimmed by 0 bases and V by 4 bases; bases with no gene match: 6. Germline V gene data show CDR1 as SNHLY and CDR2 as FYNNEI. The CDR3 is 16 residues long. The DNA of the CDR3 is TGTGCCAGCAGTGCCACCGGGACAGCCTCTGGAAACACCATATATTTT. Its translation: CASSATGTASGNTIYF.

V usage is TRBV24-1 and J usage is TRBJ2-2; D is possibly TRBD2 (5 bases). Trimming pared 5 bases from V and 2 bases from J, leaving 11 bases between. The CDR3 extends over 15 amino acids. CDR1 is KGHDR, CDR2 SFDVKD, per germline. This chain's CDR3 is CATSGGRGNTGELFF. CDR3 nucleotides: TGTGCCACCAGTGGGGGTCGGGGAAACACCGGGGAGCTGTTTTTT.

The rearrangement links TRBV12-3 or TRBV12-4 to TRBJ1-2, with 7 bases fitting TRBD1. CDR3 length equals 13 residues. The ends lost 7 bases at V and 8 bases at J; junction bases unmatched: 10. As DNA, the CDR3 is TGTGCCAGCACCTCGAAGGGGGCGGGAGGCTACACCTTC. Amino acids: CASTSKGAGGYTF.

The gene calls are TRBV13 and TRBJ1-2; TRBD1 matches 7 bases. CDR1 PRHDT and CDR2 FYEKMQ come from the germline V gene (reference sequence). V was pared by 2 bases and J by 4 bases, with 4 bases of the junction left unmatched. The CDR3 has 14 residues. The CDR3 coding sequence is TGTGCCAGCAGCTTAATAGGGGGCCTCTATGGCTACACCTTC. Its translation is CASSLIGGLYGYTF.

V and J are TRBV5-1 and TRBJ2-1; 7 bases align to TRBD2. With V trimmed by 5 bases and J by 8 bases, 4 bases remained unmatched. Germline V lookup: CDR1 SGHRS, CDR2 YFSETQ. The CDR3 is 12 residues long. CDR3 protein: CASRRRGDEQFF. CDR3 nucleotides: TGCGCCAGCAGACGCCGGGGGGATGAGCAGTTCTTC.

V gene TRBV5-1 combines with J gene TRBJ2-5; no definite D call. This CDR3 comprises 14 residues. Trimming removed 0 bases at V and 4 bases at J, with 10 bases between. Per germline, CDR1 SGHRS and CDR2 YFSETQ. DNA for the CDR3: TGCGCCAGCAGCTTGGGGCGAGGCGGAGAGACCCAGTACTTC. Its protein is CASSLGRGGETQYF.

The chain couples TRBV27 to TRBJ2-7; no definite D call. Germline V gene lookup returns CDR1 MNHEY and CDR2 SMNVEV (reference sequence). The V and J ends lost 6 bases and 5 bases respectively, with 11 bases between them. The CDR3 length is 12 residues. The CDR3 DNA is TGTGCCAGCAGCCCCTCGAAGCACGAGCAGTACTTC. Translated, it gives CASSPSKHEQYF.

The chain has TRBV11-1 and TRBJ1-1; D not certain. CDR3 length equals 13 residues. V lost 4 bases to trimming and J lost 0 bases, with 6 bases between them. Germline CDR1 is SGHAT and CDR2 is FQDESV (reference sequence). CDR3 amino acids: CASSSEMNTEAFF. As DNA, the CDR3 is TGTGCCAGCAGCTCGGAGATGAACACTGAAGCTTTCTTT.

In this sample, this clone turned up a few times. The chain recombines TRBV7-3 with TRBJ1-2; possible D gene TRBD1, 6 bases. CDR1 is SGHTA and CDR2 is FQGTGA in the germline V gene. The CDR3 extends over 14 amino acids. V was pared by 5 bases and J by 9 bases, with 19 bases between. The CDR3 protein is CASSPRPGTLSYTF. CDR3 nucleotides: TGTGCCAGCAGCCCCCGCCCCGGGACACTGAGCTACACCTTC. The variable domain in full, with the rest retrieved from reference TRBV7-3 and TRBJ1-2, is GAGVSQTPSNKVTEKGKYVELRCDPISGHTALYWYRQSLGQGPEFLIYFQGTGAADDSGLPNDRFFAVRPEGSVSTLKIQRTERGDSAVYLCASSPRPGTLSYTFGSGTRLTVV.